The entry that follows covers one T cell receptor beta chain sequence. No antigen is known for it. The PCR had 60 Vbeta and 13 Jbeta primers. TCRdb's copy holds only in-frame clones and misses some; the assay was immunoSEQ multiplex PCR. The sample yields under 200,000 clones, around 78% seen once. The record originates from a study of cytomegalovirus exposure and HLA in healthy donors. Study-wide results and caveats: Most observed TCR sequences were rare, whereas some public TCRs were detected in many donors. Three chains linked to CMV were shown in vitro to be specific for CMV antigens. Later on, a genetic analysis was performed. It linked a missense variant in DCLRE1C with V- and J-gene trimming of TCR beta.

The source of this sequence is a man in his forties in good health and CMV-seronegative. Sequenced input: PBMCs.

In DNA form, the CDR3 reads TGTGCCACCGCCCCCGCCAGGCCCGGCGCTGAAGCTTTCTTT. This sequence encodes CATAPARPGAEAFF. V is TRBV9 and J is TRBJ1-1; D uncertain. The V gene lost 9 bases and the J gene lost 6 bases, with 21 bases spanning the gap. Germline CDR1 SGDLS, CDR2 YYNGEE. This CDR3 comprises 14 residues.